This T cell receptor (beta chain) was recorded in a study of immune characterization of retroperitoneal liposarcoma. TCRdb passed the PCR reads through MiXCR, listing each CDR3 protein once. The data show more than 9,000 distinct CDR3 sequences, about 30% seen once. The CDR3 contains 12 residues. V was pared by 5 bases and J by 4 bases, with 7 bases between. This clonotype is medium-sized by share. This sequence joins TRBV12-3 or TRBV12-4 and TRBJ2-3, with D possibly being TRBD2 (5 bases). The TCR was taken from a female donor with retroperitoneal liposarcoma. Input material: tumor tissue. CDR3 amino acids: CASSQEADTQYF. DNA of the CDR3: TGTGCCAGCAGTCAGGAGGCAGATACGCAGTATTTT.